This T cell receptor (beta chain) was sequenced in a study of CD8 T cells in ankylosing spondylitis. Study-level points and caveats: According to the report, clones linked to the disease were significantly enriched in matched synovial fluid samples taken from ankylosing spondylitis patients.

Quantitative barcoded 5'-RACE was used to prepare TCR beta libraries. TCRdb used MiXCR to reprocess the 5' RACE reads, holding one entry per CDR3 protein. The sample has approximately 240,000 distinct CDR3 sequences, 20% to 30% seen once. Of note for this clonotype: Its antigen is not known.

The material sequenced was blood, either unsorted or a sorted T cell fraction (not recorded which). The receptor's source is a male donor with ankylosing spondylitis or in good health (not recorded which).

The CDR3 is CSVLTGAETQYF. DNA for the CDR3: TGCAGCGTACTGACAGGGGCAGAGACCCAGTACTTC. The chain uses TRBV29-1 and TRBJ2-5, with TRBD1 matching over 8 bases. With V trimmed by 6 bases and J by 4 bases, 4 bases remained unmatched. This CDR3 region has 12 residues. Germline V gene data show CDR1 as SQVTM and CDR2 as ANQGSEA.